Given below is one TCR beta chain in context. Its antigen is undetermined. Germline V gene sequence: CDR1 LNHNV, CDR2 YYDKDF (reference sequence). The V and J ends lost 0 bases and 10 bases, in that order; junction bases with no gene match: 8. The CDR3 length is 15 residues. MiXCR, applied by TCRdb to the reads, yields one record per CDR3 protein. The sample yields about 320,000 distinct CDR3 sequences, more than 8% seen once. This specimen belongs to a study of T cell repertoires in cytomegalovirus infection. Study-wide background: A matching HLA type, together with CMV infection, was signaled by public TCR beta signatures.

Study outcomes and limitations: The ex vivo response showed dominance by HLA-C-restricted CMV-specific TCR beta clonotypes. Cumulative public TCR beta family frequency identified CMV carriers with the relevant HLA.

The sequenced sample was PBMCs. This TCR was sampled from a human donor in good health (CMV status not recorded). Some clones in this sample may be carry-over from other donors' samples. V is TRBV15 and J is TRBJ2-1; TRBD2 agrees at 8 bases. The CDR3: CATSRDRIGRGEQFF. The CDR3 coding sequence is TGTGCCACCAGCAGAGATAGGATCGGGAGGGGGGAGCAGTTCTTC.